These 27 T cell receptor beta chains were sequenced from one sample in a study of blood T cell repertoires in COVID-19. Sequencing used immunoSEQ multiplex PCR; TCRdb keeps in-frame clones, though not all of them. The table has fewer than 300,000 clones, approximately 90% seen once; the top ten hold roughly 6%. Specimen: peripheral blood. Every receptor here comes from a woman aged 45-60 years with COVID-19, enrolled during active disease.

CDR3 in DNA: TGTGCCAGCTCACCACCGCCAGGGAGGTTGGATACGCAGTATTTT. This translates into CASSPPPGRLDTQYF. The chain is built from TRBV18 and TRBJ2-3, with a weak D call TRBD2 (6 bases). Trimming left V 0 bases short and J 6 bases short, with 13 bases between. CDR1 KGHSH and CDR2 LQKENI come from the germline V gene. This CDR3 has 15 residues.

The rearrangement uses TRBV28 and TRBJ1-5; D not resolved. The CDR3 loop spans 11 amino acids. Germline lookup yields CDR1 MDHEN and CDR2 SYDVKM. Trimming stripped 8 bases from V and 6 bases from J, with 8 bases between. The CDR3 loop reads CASGRGQPQHF. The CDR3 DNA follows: TGTGCCAGCGGTCGGGGTCAGCCCCAGCATTTT.

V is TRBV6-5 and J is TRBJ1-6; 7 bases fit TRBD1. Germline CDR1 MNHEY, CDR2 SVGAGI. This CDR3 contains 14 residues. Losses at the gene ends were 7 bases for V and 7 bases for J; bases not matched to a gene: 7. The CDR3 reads CASTMGQKNSPLHF. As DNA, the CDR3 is TGTGCCAGCACAATGGGACAGAAAAATTCACCCCTCCACTTT.

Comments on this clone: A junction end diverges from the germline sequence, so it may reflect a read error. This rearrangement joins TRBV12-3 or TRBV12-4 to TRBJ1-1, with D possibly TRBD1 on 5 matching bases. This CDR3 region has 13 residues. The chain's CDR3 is CVSSSGQNTEAFF. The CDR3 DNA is TGTGTCAGCAGTTCAGGACAGAACACTGAAGCTTTCTTT.

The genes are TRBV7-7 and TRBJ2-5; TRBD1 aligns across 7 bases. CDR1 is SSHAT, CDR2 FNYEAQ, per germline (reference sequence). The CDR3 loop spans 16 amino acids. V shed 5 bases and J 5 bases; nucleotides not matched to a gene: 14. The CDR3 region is CASSPLLNRGWETQYF. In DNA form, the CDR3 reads TGTGCCAGCAGCCCCCTATTGAACAGGGGATGGGAGACCCAGTACTTC. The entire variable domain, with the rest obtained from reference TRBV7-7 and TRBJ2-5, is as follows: GAGVSQSPRYKVTKRGQDVTLRCDPISSHATLYWYQQALGQGPEFLTYFNYEAQPDKSGLPSDRFSAERPEGSISTLTIQRTEQRDSAMYRCASSPLLNRGWETQYFGPGTRLLVL.

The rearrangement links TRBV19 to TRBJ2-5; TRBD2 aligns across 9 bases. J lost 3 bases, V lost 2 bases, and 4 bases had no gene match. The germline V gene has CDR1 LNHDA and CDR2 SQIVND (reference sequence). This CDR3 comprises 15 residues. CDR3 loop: CASSIWVAGEETQYF. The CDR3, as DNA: TGTGCCAGTAGTATATGGGTAGCGGGAGAAGAGACCCAGTACTTC.

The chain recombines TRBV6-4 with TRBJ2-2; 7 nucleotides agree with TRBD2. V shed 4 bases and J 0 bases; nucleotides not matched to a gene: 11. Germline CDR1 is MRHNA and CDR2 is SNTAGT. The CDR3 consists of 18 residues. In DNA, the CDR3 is TGTGCCAGCAGTGGAACACTAGCGCTTACCTCGAACACCGGGGAGCTGTTTTTT. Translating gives CASSGTLALTSNTGELFF.

CDR3 residues: CASTPQGISTDTQYF. CDR3 DNA sequence: TGTGCCAGCACCCCACAGGGGATTAGCACAGATACGCAGTATTTT. The chain combines TRBV6-2 or TRBV6-3 with TRBJ2-3; 7 positions match TRBD1. J lost 0 bases, V lost 7 bases, and 7 bases had no gene match. Per the germline V gene, CDR1 is MNHEY and CDR2 is SVGEGT. The CDR3 is 15 residues long.

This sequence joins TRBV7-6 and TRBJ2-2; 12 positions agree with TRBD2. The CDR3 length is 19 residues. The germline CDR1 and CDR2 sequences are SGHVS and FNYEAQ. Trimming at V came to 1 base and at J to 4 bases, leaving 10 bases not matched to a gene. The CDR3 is CASSLESSGRAWGTGELFF. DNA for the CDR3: TGTGCCAGCAGCTTAGAGTCTAGCGGGAGGGCCTGGGGCACCGGGGAGCTGTTTTTT.

The CDR3, as DNA: TGCAGCGTTGTGGGGGGATCTGAAGCTTTCTTT. As protein: CSVVGGSEAFF. The gene calls are TRBV29-1 and TRBJ1-1, with D perhaps matching TRBD1 (5 bases). V was trimmed by 4 bases and J by 6 bases, leaving 9 bases between them. The CDR3 covers 11 residues. Per germline, CDR1 SQVTM and CDR2 ANQGSEA. The whole variable domain, remainder taken from reference TRBV29-1 and TRBJ1-1, is SAVISQKPSRDICQRGTSLTIQCQVDSQVTMMFWYRQQPGQSLTLIATANQGSEATYESGFVIDKFPISRPNLTFSTLTVSNMSPEDSSIYLCSVVGGSEAFFGQGTRLTVV.

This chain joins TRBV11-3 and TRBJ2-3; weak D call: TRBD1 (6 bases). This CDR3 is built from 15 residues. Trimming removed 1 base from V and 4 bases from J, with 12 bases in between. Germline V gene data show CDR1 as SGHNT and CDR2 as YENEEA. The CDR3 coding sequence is TGTGCCAGCAGCTTAGTCCCCGGGACATCAGATACGCAGTATTTT. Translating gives CASSLVPGTSDTQYF.

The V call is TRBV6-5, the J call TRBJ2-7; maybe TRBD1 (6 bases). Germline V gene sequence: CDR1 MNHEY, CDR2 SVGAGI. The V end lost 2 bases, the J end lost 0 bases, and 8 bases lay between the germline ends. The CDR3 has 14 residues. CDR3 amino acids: CASSYRDTSYEQYF. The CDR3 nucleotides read TGTGCCAGCAGTTACAGGGACACCTCCTACGAGCAGTACTTC.

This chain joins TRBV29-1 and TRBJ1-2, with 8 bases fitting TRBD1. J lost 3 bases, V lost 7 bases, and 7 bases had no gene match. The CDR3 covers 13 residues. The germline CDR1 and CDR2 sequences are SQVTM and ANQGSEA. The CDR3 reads CSASGTGDYGYTF. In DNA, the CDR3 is TGCAGCGCCTCCGGGACAGGAGACTATGGCTACACCTTC.

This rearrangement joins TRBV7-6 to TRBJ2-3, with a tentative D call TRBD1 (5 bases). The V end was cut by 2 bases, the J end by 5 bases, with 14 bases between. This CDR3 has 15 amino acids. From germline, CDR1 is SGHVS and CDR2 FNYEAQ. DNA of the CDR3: TGTGCCAGCAGCTTAATTACGGAAGGGGTAGATACGCAGTATTTT. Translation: CASSLITEGVDTQYF.

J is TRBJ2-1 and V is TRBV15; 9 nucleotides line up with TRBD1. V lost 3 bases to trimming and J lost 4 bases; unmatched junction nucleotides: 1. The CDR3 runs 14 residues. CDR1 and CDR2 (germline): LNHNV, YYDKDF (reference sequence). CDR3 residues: CATSRGTGYNEQFF. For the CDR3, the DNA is TGTGCCACCAGCAGGGGGACAGGGTACAATGAGCAGTTCTTC.

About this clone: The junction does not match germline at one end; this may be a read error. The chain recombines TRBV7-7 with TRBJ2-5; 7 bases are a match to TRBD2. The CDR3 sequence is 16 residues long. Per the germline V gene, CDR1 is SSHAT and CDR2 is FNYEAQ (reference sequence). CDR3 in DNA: TGTGCTAGCAGCTTAGATGGTGGGAGGGCCCGGGAGACCCAGTACTTC. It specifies CASSLDGGRARETQYF.

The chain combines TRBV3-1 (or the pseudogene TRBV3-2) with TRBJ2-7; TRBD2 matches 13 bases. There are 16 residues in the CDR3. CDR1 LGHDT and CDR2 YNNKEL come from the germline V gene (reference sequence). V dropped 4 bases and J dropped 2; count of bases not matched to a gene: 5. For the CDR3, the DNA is TGTGCCAGCAGCCCGAGAGGGACTAGCGGGGCCTACGAGCAGTACTTC. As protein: CASSPRGTSGAYEQYF.

The CDR3 loop is CACTTGLAETQYF. The DNA of the CDR3 is TGTGCCTGTACGACAGGGCTGGCAGAGACCCAGTACTTC. The V and J genes are TRBV30 and TRBJ2-5, with 7 positions matching TRBD1. This CDR3 spans 13 amino acids. Germline V CDR1 and CDR2: GTSNPN, SVGIG (reference sequence). The V segment lost 6 bases and the J segment 4 bases; nucleotides outside the gene matches: 8. Together with reference TRBV30 and TRBJ2-5, the CDR3 gives the full variable domain: SQTIHQWPATLVQPVGSPLSLECTVEGTSNPNLYWYRQAAGRGLQLLFYSVGIGQISSEVPQNLSASRPQDRQFILSSKKLLLSDSGFYLCACTTGLAETQYFGPGTRLLVL.

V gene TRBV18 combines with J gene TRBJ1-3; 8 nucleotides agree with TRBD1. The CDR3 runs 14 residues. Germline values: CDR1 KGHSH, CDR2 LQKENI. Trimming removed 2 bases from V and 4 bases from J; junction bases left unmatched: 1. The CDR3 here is CASSPGTGGNTIYF. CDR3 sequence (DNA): TGTGCCAGCTCACCAGGGACAGGAGGAAACACCATATATTTT. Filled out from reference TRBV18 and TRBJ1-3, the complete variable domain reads NAGVMQNPRHLVRRRGQEARLRCSPMKGHSHVYWYRQLPEEGLKFMVYLQKENIIDESGMPKERFSAEFPKEGPSILRIQQVVRGDSAAYFCASSPGTGGNTIYFGEGSWLTVV.

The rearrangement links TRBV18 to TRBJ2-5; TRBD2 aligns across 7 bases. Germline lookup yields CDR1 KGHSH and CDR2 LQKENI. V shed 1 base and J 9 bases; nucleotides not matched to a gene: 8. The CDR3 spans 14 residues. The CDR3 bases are TGTGCCAGCTCACCACGAGGGGAGGGGCGTTCCCAGTACTTC. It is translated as CASSPRGEGRSQYF.

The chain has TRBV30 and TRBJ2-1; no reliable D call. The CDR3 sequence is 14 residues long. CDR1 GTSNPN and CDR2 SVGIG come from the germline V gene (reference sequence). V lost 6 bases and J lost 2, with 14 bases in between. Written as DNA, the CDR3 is TGTGCCTGCCTTCCGGAAACTACCTACAATGAGCAGTTCTTC. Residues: CACLPETTYNEQFF.

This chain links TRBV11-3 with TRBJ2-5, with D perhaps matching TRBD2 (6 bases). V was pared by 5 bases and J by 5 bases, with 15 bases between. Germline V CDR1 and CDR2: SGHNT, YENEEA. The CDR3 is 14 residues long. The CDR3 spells CASSPGEVQETQYF. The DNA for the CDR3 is TGTGCCAGCAGCCCGGGGGAGGTCCAGGAGACCCAGTACTTC. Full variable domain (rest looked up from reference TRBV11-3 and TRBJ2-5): EAGVVQSPRYKIIEKKQPVAFWCNPISGHNTLYWYLQNLGQGPELLIRYENEEAVDDSQLPKDRFSAERLKGVDSTLKIQPAELGDSAVYLCASSPGEVQETQYFGPGTRLLVL.

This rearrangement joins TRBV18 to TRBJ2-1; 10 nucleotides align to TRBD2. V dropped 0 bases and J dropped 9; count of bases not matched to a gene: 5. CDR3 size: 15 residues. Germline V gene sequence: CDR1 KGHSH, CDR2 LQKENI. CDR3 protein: CASSPPLAGVAEQFF. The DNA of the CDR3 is TGTGCCAGCTCACCACCGCTAGCGGGAGTTGCTGAGCAGTTCTTC.

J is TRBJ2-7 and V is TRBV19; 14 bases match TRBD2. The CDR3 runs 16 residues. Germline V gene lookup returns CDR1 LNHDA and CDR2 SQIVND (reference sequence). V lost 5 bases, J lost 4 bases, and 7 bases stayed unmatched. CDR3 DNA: TGTGCCAGTAGTGCCGCCGGGACTAGCGGGGGTTACGAGCAGTACTTC. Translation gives CASSAAGTSGGYEQYF. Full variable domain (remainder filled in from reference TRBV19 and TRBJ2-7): DGGITQSPKYLFRKEGQNVTLSCEQNLNHDAMYWYRQDPGQGLRLIYYSQIVNDFQKGDIAEGYSVSREKKESFPLTVTSAQKNPTAFYLCASSAAGTSGGYEQYFGPGTRLTVT.

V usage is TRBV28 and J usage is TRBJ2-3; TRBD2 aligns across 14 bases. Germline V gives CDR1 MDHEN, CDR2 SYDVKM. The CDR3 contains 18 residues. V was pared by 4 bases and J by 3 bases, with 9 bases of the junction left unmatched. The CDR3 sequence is CASSSRGLAGVRTDTQYF. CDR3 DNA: TGTGCCAGCAGTTCTCGGGGACTAGCGGGAGTTCGGACAGATACGCAGTATTTT.

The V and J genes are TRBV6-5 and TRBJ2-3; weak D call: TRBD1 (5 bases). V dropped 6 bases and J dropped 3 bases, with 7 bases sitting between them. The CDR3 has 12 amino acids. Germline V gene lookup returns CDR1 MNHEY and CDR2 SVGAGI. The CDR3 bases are TGTGCCAGCAGGCAGGGTACAGATACGCAGTATTTT. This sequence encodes CASRQGTDTQYF.

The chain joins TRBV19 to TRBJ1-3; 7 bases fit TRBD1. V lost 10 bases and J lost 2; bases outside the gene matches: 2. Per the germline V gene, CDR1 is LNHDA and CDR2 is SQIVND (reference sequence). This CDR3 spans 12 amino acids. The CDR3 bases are TGTGCCACCGGACAGGCTGGAAACACCATATATTTT. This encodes CATGQAGNTIYF. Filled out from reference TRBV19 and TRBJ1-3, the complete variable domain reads DGGITQSPKYLFRKEGQNVTLSCEQNLNHDAMYWYRQDPGQGLRLIYYSQIVNDFQKGDIAEGYSVSREKKESFPLTVTSAQKNPTAFYLCATGQAGNTIYFGEGSWLTVV.